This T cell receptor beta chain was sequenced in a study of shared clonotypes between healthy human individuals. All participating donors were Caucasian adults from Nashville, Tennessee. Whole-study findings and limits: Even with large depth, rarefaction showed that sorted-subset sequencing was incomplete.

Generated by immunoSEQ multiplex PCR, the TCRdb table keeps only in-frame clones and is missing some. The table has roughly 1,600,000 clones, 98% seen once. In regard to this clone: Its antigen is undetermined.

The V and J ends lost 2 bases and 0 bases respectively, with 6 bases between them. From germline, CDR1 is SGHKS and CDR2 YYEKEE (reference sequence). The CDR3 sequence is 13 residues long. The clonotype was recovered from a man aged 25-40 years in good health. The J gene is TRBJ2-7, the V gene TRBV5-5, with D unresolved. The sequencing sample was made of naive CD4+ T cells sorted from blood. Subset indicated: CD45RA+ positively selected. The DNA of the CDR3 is TGTGCCAGCAGCTTTTATTACTCCTACGAGCAGTACTTC. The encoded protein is CASSFYYSYEQYF.